The TCR beta chain described here comes from a study of Tregs in tolerant kidney transplant recipients. Profiling relied on immunoSEQ multiplex PCR, and the TCRdb table lists in-frame clones only, not all of them. There are fewer than 150,000 clones in the sample; around 91% occur only once, and approximately 0.62% lies in the top ten. Regarding the study as a whole: The most relevant donor-specific Treg TCRbeta repertoire apparently came from expansion with activated donor B cells. Biological reproducibility was not directly addressed, but technical replication error appeared minimal.

Points on this clone: Antigen specificity is unknown.

Thawed PBMCs were FACS-sorted into unstimulated CD4+CD25+CD127- regulatory T cells, CD4+CD25- non-regulatory cells, CD4 and CD8 cells. The trim removed 0 bases at V and 5 bases at J, leaving 11 bases unmatched. The CDR3 runs 17 residues. Germline CDR1 and CDR2: SGHRS and YFSETQ. Sequenced material: CD4+ T cells from blood. This clonotype was obtained from a human donor in good health. The rearrangement joins TRBV5-1 to TRBJ2-1; 7 bases fit TRBD2. The CDR3 DNA is TGCGCCAGCAGCTTGGGGGTCGGGAGGAGCAGAAACAATGAGCAGTTCTTC. As protein: CASSLGVGRSRNNEQFF.